The rows below give T cell receptor beta chains drawn from one sample of a study of identical twins. TCRdb fed the 5' RACE reads into MiXCR, producing one record per CDR3 protein. This table has hundreds of thousands of distinct CDR3 sequences, roughly 18% appearing once. This same sample was also part of a study on T cells expressing NK-cell markers.

Sequencing was done on a sample of PBMCs. These receptors were collected from a woman between 18 and 30 years old in good health. CDR3s include the opening cysteine and the closing phenylalanine or tryptophan. D genes are given only for firm matches. Clone size, where shown, is once, few, many, or a class for clones that have expanded.

j_gene: TRBJ2-5
d_gene: TRBD2
abundance: few
v_gene: TRBV20-1
CDR3aa: CSARLGLIETQYF
CDR3nt: TGCAGTGCTAGGCTGGGACTAATAGAGACCCAGTACTTC

j_gene: TRBJ1-3
d_gene: .
abundance: few
v_gene: TRBV19
CDR3aa: CASQPGAGNTIYF
CDR3nt: TGTGCCAGTCAGCCGGGGGCTGGAAACACCATATATTTT

j_gene: TRBJ1-4
d_gene: TRBD1
abundance: .
v_gene: TRBV5-1
CDR3aa: CASSLDPAGGYEKLFF
CDR3nt: TGCGCCAGCAGCTTGGATCCGGCAGGGGGGTACGAAAAACTGTTTTTT

j_gene: TRBJ1-2
d_gene: .
abundance: .
v_gene: TRBV6-1
CDR3aa: CASSPLSGSLYGYTF
CDR3nt: TGTGCCAGCAGTCCCCTATCAGGGTCCCTATATGGCTACACCTTC

j_gene: TRBJ2-4
d_gene: .
abundance: .
v_gene: TRBV7-9
CDR3aa: CASSSGQEIQYF
CDR3nt: TGTGCCAGCAGCTCGGGACAAGAAATTCAGTACTTC

j_gene: TRBJ2-3
d_gene: TRBD2
abundance: .
v_gene: TRBV6-2/TRBV6-3
CDR3aa: CASSIAGATDTQYF
CDR3nt: TGTGCCAGCAGTATAGCGGGGGCGACGGATACGCAGTATTTT

j_gene: TRBJ2-1
d_gene: .
abundance: few
v_gene: TRBV5-1
CDR3aa: CASSSQSSSYNEQFF
CDR3nt: TGCGCCAGCAGCTCCCAGTCTAGCTCCTACAATGAGCAGTTCTTC

j_gene: TRBJ2-3
d_gene: TRBD1
abundance: .
v_gene: TRBV7-2
CDR3aa: CASSPEHRGSTDTQYF
CDR3nt: TGTGCCAGCAGCCCAGAGCACAGGGGAAGCACAGATACGCAGTATTTT

j_gene: TRBJ2-5
d_gene: .
abundance: few
v_gene: TRBV28
CDR3aa: CAGSKYQETQYF
CDR3nt: TGTGCCGGCTCCAAGTACCAAGAGACCCAGTACTTC

j_gene: TRBJ1-2
d_gene: .
abundance: .
v_gene: TRBV18
CDR3aa: CASSPSQNPGGYTF
CDR3nt: TGTGCCAGCTCACCTAGCCAGAACCCCGGCGGCTACACCTTC

j_gene: TRBJ2-3
d_gene: .
abundance: few
v_gene: TRBV20-1
CDR3aa: CSAYRTDTQYF
CDR3nt: TGCAGTGCGTACAGGACAGATACGCAGTATTTT

j_gene: TRBJ2-7
d_gene: .
abundance: few
v_gene: TRBV7-6
CDR3aa: CASSPLRETSSYEQYF
CDR3nt: TGTGCCAGCAGCCCTCTCAGGGAAACTAGCTCCTACGAGCAGTACTTC

j_gene: TRBJ2-2
d_gene: .
abundance: .
v_gene: TRBV5-1
CDR3aa: CASFLGRQNTGELFF
CDR3nt: TGCGCCAGCTTCTTAGGGCGACAGAACACCGGGGAGCTGTTTTTT

j_gene: TRBJ1-1
d_gene: TRBD1
abundance: few
v_gene: TRBV12-3/TRBV12-4
CDR3aa: CASSKGALNTEAFF
CDR3nt: TGTGCCAGCAGTAAGGGGGCTTTGAACACTGAAGCTTTCTTT

j_gene: TRBJ2-1
d_gene: .
abundance: many
v_gene: TRBV7-9
CDR3aa: CASSPPGLAGYNEQFF
CDR3nt: TGTGCCAGCAGCCCTCCGGGGCTAGCTGGCTACAATGAGCAGTTCTTC

j_gene: TRBJ2-7
d_gene: .
abundance: few
v_gene: TRBV20-1
CDR3aa: CSARDRRHVGSYEQYF
CDR3nt: TGCAGTGCTAGGGATCGTCGGCACGTTGGCTCCTACGAGCAGTACTTC

j_gene: TRBJ1-1
d_gene: .
abundance: .
v_gene: TRBV18
CDR3aa: CASSPRTAPGNTEAFF
CDR3nt: TGTGCCAGCTCACCGAGGACGGCCCCCGGGAACACTGAAGCTTTCTTT

j_gene: TRBJ2-5
d_gene: .
abundance: few
v_gene: TRBV29-1
CDR3aa: CSVEYPTETQETQYF
CDR3nt: TGCAGCGTTGAATACCCGACAGAGACCCAAGAGACCCAGTACTTC

j_gene: TRBJ2-1
d_gene: .
abundance: .
v_gene: TRBV20-1
CDR3aa: CSARLGGRGEQFF
CDR3nt: TGCAGTGCTAGACTCGGGGGGCGGGGTGAGCAGTTCTTC

j_gene: TRBJ1-5
d_gene: .
abundance: .
v_gene: TRBV12-3/TRBV12-4
CDR3aa: CASSSPGIANQPQHF
CDR3nt: TGTGCCAGCAGTTCCCCCGGGATTGCTAATCAGCCCCAGCATTTT

j_gene: TRBJ1-5
d_gene: .
abundance: few
v_gene: TRBV7-9
CDR3aa: CASSQQGFKSNQPQHF
CDR3nt: TGTGCCAGCAGTCAACAGGGTTTTAAGAGCAATCAGCCCCAGCATTTT

j_gene: TRBJ2-1
d_gene: TRBD1
abundance: .
v_gene: TRBV18
CDR3aa: CASSLTRTGRSYNEQFF
CDR3nt: TGTGCCAGCTCCCTAACCAGGACAGGTCGCTCCTACAATGAGCAGTTCTTC

j_gene: TRBJ2-3
d_gene: .
abundance: .
v_gene: TRBV20-1
CDR3aa: CSASVGGMPTTDTQYF
CDR3nt: TGCAGTGCTAGCGTCGGGGGAATGCCCACAACAGATACGCAGTATTTT

j_gene: TRBJ1-4
d_gene: TRBD1
abundance: .
v_gene: TRBV10-3
CDR3aa: CAIRKTGVNEKLFF
CDR3nt: TGTGCCATCAGGAAGACAGGGGTGAATGAAAAACTGTTTTTT

j_gene: TRBJ2-1
d_gene: .
abundance: .
v_gene: TRBV7-6
CDR3aa: CASSLWAGEPSYNEQFF
CDR3nt: TGTGCCAGCAGCTTATGGGCCGGCGAGCCCTCCTACAATGAGCAGTTCTTC

j_gene: TRBJ2-1
d_gene: .
abundance: few
v_gene: TRBV20-1
CDR3aa: CSARPTLVLSYNEQFF
CDR3nt: TGCAGTGCTAGACCAACCCTTGTCCTTTCCTACAATGAGCAGTTCTTC

j_gene: TRBJ2-3
d_gene: .
abundance: .
v_gene: TRBV7-2
CDR3aa: CASSRTYLPADTQYF
CDR3nt: TGTGCCAGCAGCCGGACGTATCTGCCGGCAGATACGCAGTATTTT

j_gene: TRBJ2-7
d_gene: TRBD2
abundance: .
v_gene: TRBV6-1
CDR3aa: CASSPGLAGAIYEQYF
CDR3nt: TGTGCCAGCAGCCCGGGACTAGCGGGAGCGATCTACGAGCAGTACTTC

j_gene: TRBJ2-1
d_gene: .
abundance: .
v_gene: TRBV12-3/TRBV12-4
CDR3aa: CASTGGSLGNEQFF
CDR3nt: TGTGCCAGCACCGGAGGGTCCCTGGGCAATGAGCAGTTCTTC

j_gene: TRBJ2-1
d_gene: TRBD2
abundance: few
v_gene: TRBV2
CDR3aa: CASWSSGRNLEQFF
CDR3nt: TGTGCCAGCTGGTCTAGCGGGAGAAACCTTGAGCAGTTCTTC

j_gene: TRBJ2-7
d_gene: .
abundance: .
v_gene: TRBV20-1
CDR3aa: CSARTVANPSYEQYF
CDR3nt: TGCAGTGCAAGGACAGTCGCCAACCCCTCCTACGAGCAGTACTTC

j_gene: TRBJ2-1
d_gene: .
abundance: .
v_gene: TRBV7-9
CDR3aa: CASSRGQNVGNEQFF
CDR3nt: TGTGCCAGCAGCCGGGGCCAGAACGTGGGGAATGAGCAGTTCTTC

j_gene: TRBJ2-5
d_gene: .
abundance: few
v_gene: TRBV27
CDR3aa: CASSLLGYGETQYF
CDR3nt: TGTGCCAGCAGTTTACTAGGGTACGGAGAGACCCAGTACTTC

j_gene: TRBJ2-1
d_gene: .
abundance: .
v_gene: TRBV5-5
CDR3aa: CASLGIRQDNEQFF
CDR3nt: TGTGCCAGCCTTGGGATAAGACAGGACAATGAGCAGTTCTTC